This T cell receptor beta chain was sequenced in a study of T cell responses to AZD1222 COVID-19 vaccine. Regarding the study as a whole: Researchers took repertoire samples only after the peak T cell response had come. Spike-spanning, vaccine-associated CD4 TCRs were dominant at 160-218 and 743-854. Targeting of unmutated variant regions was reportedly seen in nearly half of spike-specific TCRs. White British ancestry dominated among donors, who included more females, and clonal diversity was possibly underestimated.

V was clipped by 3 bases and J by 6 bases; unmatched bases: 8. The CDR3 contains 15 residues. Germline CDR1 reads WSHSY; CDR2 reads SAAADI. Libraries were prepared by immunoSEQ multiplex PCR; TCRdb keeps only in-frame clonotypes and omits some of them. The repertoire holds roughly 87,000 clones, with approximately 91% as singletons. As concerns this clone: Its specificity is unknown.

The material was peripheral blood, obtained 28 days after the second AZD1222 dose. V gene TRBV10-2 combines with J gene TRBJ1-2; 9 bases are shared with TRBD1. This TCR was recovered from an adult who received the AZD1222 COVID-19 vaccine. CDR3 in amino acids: CASSDWTGAWNGYTF. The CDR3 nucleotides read TGCGCCAGCAGTGATTGGACAGGGGCGTGGAATGGCTACACCTTC.